This T cell receptor (beta chain) was identified in a study of T cells after yellow fever vaccination. Notes on the study in general: Subsequent to the booster, the majority of primary-vaccination clones reappeared (96% CD4, around 85% CD8).

The CDR3 sequence is 19 residues long. The V end was cut by 4 bases, the J end by 0 bases, with 23 bases between. This clonotype came up a few times. The target antigen is unknown. Universal primer sites and UMIs were introduced during 5'RACE template-switching synthesis of TCR cDNA. A single record per CDR3 protein comes from TCRdb applying MiXCR to the 5' RACE reads. Of roughly 340,000 distinct CDR3 sequences listed, roughly 8.7% were seen once; the top ten hold roughly 18%. This clonotype was sampled from a man aged 18 to 30 who received the YFV17D yellow fever vaccine. The genes are TRBV12-3 or TRBV12-4 and TRBJ2-3; TRBD2 is a possible D gene (7 bases). The starting material was PBMCs, obtained on the day of the first yellow fever vaccination. The DNA for the CDR3 is TGTGCCAGCAGTTCACTCTTTCGGAGGGGGGGTTCTAGCACAGATACGCAGTATTTT. Its translation: CASSSLFRRGGSSTDTQYF.